The 15 T cell receptor beta chains below all came from one sample that was sequenced in a study of vaccination and CD4 T cells after COVID-19. These receptors have no identified antigens. Specified treatment: roughly 11-day PBMC culture with coronavirus spike peptide pools or control peptides (ViraFEST assay). Sequenced with the Oncomine TCR Beta short-read assay was DNA taken from cultured CD4+ T cells. One entry per CDR3 protein, called by TCRdb with MiXCR from the PCR reads. The data show about 16,000 distinct CDR3 sequences, 35% to 45% seen once. The sequenced sample was CD4+ T cells from blood, cultured in vitro, obtained before SARS-CoV-2 vaccination. The receptors come from a human donor who received a COVID-19 vaccine.

CDR3 in DNA: TGTGCCAGCAGTGAATCTTACAAACAGGGGCTCGGGGATGGCTACACCTTC. It specifies CASSESYKQGLGDGYTF. J is TRBJ1-2 and V is TRBV25-1, with 7 bases fitting TRBD1. CDR1 and CDR2 from the germline V gene are MGHDK and SYGVNS. The CDR3 runs 17 residues. The V and J ends lost 1 base and 6 bases, in that order; junction bases with no gene match: 14.

This clonotype is judged medium-sized (0.01 to 0.1%). The V gene is TRBV6-4, the J gene TRBJ1-1; TRBD1 matches 9 bases. Germline trimming cut 8 bases from V and 2 bases from J; bases unmatched to any gene: 6. The CDR3 sequence is 14 residues long. The germline V gene has CDR1 MRHNA and CDR2 SNTAGT. CDR3 region: CASRRGQGNTEAFF. CDR3 nucleotides: TGTGCCAGCCGCCGGGGACAGGGCAACACTGAAGCTTTCTTT.

This clonotype was found a few times. The J gene is TRBJ2-7, the V gene TRBV6-1; 8 bases align to TRBD2. This CDR3 spans 17 amino acids. Germline CDR1 MNHNS, CDR2 SASEGT. V trimming: 0 bases; J trimming: 3 bases; junction bases outside the gene matches: 10. In DNA form, the CDR3 reads TGTGCCAGCAGTGAAGCGCTAAGCGGGGGCACCTTCTACGAGCAGTACTTC. Its translation is CASSEALSGGTFYEQYF.

This chain joins TRBV3-1 and TRBJ1-5, with D perhaps matching TRBD1 (6 bases). V lost 6 bases and J 7 bases, leaving 19 bases between the germline ends. The CDR3 contains 15 residues. Germline V lookup: CDR1 LGHDT, CDR2 YNNKEL (reference sequence). CDR3 amino acids: CASSEGPQGWQPQHF. In DNA form, the CDR3 reads TGTGCCAGCAGTGAGGGTCCCCAGGGGTGGCAGCCCCAGCATTTT.

This clonotype came up a few times. The gene calls are TRBV6-1 and TRBJ1-5; 8 nucleotides line up with TRBD1. The trim removed 10 bases at V and 7 bases at J, leaving 9 bases unmatched. The germline gives CDR1 MNHNS, CDR2 SASEGT. The CDR3 extends over 13 amino acids. The CDR3 loop is CATGQGARQPQHF. For the CDR3, the DNA is TGTGCCACCGGCCAGGGGGCTCGACAGCCCCAGCATTTT.

The rearrangement uses TRBV30 and TRBJ2-7; tentative D call: TRBD2 (5 bases). CDR1 is GTSNPN, CDR2 SVGIG, per germline (reference sequence). The CDR3 is 13 residues long. V lost 2 bases and J 7 bases, leaving 15 bases between the germline ends. CDR3 in amino acids: CAWSRGWWREQYF. In DNA, the CDR3 is TGTGCCTGGAGTCGAGGCTGGTGGAGGGAGCAGTACTTC. Based on the CDR3 plus reference TRBV30 and TRBJ2-7, the full variable domain is SQTIHQWPATLVQPVGSPLSLECTVEGTSNPNLYWYRQAAGRGLQLLFYSVGIGQISSEVPQNLSASRPQDRQFILSSKKLLLSDSGFYLCAWSRGWWREQYFGPGTRLTVT.

This chain joins TRBV5-1 and TRBJ2-2; the D is unclear. This CDR3 is 13 amino acids long. Trimming stripped 4 bases from V and 4 bases from J, with 8 bases between. Per germline, CDR1 SGHRS and CDR2 YFSETQ. CDR3 bases: TGCGCCAGCAGCCCCCTAGGCACCGGGGAGCTGTTTTTT. It encodes CASSPLGTGELFF.

The sample holds a few counts of this clonotype. The J gene is TRBJ1-2, the V gene TRBV10-3; D not certain. The CDR3 sequence is 14 residues long. Per the germline V gene, CDR1 is ENHRY and CDR2 is SYGVKD. The V gene lost 6 bases and the J gene lost 0 bases, with 11 bases spanning the gap. For the CDR3, the DNA is TGTGCCATCAGAGGGTCTTCCGCTAACTATGGCTACACCTTC. Translation gives CAIRGSSANYGYTF.

The chain couples TRBV7-6 to TRBJ2-1, with 8 positions matching TRBD1. The germline V gene encodes CDR1 SGHVS and CDR2 FNYEAQ. This CDR3 has 15 amino acids. V shed 0 bases and J 7 bases; nucleotides not matched to a gene: 5. The CDR3 loop reads CASSLAPDRGNEQFF. DNA for the CDR3: TGTGCCAGCAGCTTAGCCCCCGACAGGGGTAATGAGCAGTTCTTC.

Only a few counts were recorded for this clonotype. The rearrangement links TRBV6-1 to TRBJ2-2, with 9 positions matching TRBD2. The CDR3 has 16 residues. The germline gives CDR1 MNHNS, CDR2 SASEGT. V was pared by 10 bases and J by 4 bases, with 13 bases of the junction left unmatched. The CDR3 nucleotides are TGTGCCACGGACCTCGCGGGGGGGCGGGGCACCGGGGAGCTGTTTTTT. Translation: CATDLAGGRGTGELFF.

Only a few counts were recorded for this clonotype. This rearrangement joins TRBV24-1 to TRBJ1-2, with D perhaps TRBD1 (5 bases). V gave up 5 bases and J gave up 4 bases, with 13 bases separating them. The CDR3 runs 14 residues. CDR1 and CDR2 (germline): KGHDR, SFDVKD. CDR3 amino acids: CATSAEGQFYGYTF. Written as DNA, the CDR3 is TGTGCCACCAGTGCAGAGGGGCAGTTCTATGGCTACACCTTC.

This rearrangement joins TRBV29-1 to TRBJ2-7; the match to TRBD1 covers 7 bases. This CDR3 comprises 13 residues. In germline, CDR1 is SQVTM, CDR2 ANQGSEA. V shed 5 bases, J shed 7 bases, and the junction held 11 bases outside the gene matches. In nucleotides, the CDR3 is TGCAGCGTTTCACAGGGGCGAGATATGGAGCAGTACTTC. Its translation is CSVSQGRDMEQYF.

This clonotype has just a few counts. The gene calls are TRBV6-1 and TRBJ1-2; maybe TRBD1 (5 bases). Germline loops: CDR1 MNHNS, CDR2 SASEGT. The CDR3 is 13 amino acids. Deletions cut 8 bases from V and 0 bases from J, with 10 bases between. The CDR3 DNA follows: TGTGCCAGCGGTAGGGGAACTAACTATGGCTACACCTTC. Translated, it gives CASGRGTNYGYTF.

V gene TRBV6-1 combines with J gene TRBJ2-1, with a tentative D call TRBD1 (6 bases). The V gene lost 8 bases and the J gene lost 0 bases, with 23 bases spanning the gap. CDR3 length: 18 amino acids. Looked up from germline, CDR1 is MNHNS and CDR2 is SASEGT. Here the CDR3 reads CASRRTASFSSSYNEQFF. CDR3 coding DNA: TGTGCCAGCCGTAGGACAGCCTCCTTTTCCAGCTCCTACAATGAGCAGTTCTTC.

This rearrangement joins TRBV6-1 to TRBJ1-2; 9 bases map to TRBD1. The CDR3 is 15 amino acids. Germline V gives CDR1 MNHNS, CDR2 SASEGT. J gave up 3 bases and V 4 bases, and 6 bases lay outside the gene matches. CDR3 DNA: TGTGCCAGCAGTGGTGGGACAGGGTTTTACTATGGCTACACCTTC. It is translated as CASSGGTGFYYGYTF.